This TCR beta chain was recorded in a study of blood T cell repertoires in COVID-19. On the study more broadly: The United States, Italy and Spain were the sources of the acute and convalescent COVID-19 samples. The analysed material was cDNA or gDNA that came from T cells, B-cell-depleted T cells, or PBMCs.

The CDR3 extends over 14 amino acids. V was cut by 3 bases and J by 1 base, with 8 bases left in between. Germline V gives CDR1 SGDLS, CDR2 YYNGEE. Study processing details: Reference gene primer amplification yielded estimated nucleated cell counts. Sequencing used immunoSEQ multiplex PCR; TCRdb keeps in-frame clones, though not all of them. V and J calls and clone size are those listed in that table; D and trimming were worked out from the DNA. Found here are a few hundred thousand clones, approximately 90% of them singletons; the top ten hold around 3.6%. The chain couples TRBV9 to TRBJ1-5; D not resolved. Sequenced: peripheral blood. This receptor was identified in a man between 18 and 35 years old with active or convalescent COVID-19. The CDR3 bases are TGTGCCAGCAGCGCAGGAGGAAGCAATCAGCCCCAGCATTTT. This translates into CASSAGGSNQPQHF.